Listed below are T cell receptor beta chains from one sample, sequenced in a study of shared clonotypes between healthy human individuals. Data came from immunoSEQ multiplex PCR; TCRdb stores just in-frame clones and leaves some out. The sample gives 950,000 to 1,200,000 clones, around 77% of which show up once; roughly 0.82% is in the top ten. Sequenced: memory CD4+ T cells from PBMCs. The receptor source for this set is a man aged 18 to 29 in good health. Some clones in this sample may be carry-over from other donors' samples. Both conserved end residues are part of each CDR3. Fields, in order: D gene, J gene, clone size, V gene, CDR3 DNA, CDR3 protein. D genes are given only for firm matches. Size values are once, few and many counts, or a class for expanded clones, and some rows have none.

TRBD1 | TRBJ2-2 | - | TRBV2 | TGTGCCAGCCAGGGGGAGAACACCGGGGAGCTGTTTTTT | CASQGENTGELFF
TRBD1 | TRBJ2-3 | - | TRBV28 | TGTGCTACGTCCGGGACAGGAGTCACAGATACGCAGTATTTT | CATSGTGVTDTQYF
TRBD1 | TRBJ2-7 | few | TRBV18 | TGTGCCAGCTCGTCGACAGGGGGCTACGAGCAGTACTTC | CASSSTGGYEQYF
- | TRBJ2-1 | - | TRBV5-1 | TGCGCCAGCAACTTACACCCCGGGGATGAGCAGTTCTTC | CASNLHPGDEQFF
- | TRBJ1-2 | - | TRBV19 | TGTGCCAGTAGCGACAGAAACTATGGCTACACCTTC | CASSDRNYGYTF
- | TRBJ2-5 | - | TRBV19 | TGTGCCAGTAGTCCGAGACACCGAGCGACCCAGTACTTC | CASSPRHRATQYF
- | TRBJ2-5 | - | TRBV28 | TGTGCCAGCAGTTTCAGCGGACAAGAGACCCAGTACTTC | CASSFSGQETQYF
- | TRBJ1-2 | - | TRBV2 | TGTGCCAGCAGTGTGTGGGGGAATGGCTACACCTTC | CASSVWGNGYTF
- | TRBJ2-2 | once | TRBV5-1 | TGCGCCAGCAGCTTGAACCTAGCCAACACCGGGGAGCTGTTTTTT | CASSLNLANTGELFF
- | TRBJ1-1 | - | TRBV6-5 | TGTGCCAGCAGTTACTCGCTAGGCGCTGAAGCTTTCTTT | CASSYSLGAEAFF
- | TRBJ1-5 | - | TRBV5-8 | TGTGCCAGCAGCTTGGATCTGGGGGGCGGCGGCAATCAGCCCCAGCATTTT | CASSLDLGGGGNQPQHF
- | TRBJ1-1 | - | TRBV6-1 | TGTGCCAGCATGGAGAGTTCAGGGCAAACTGAAGCTTTCTTT | CASMESSGQTEAFF
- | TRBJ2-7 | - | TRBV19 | TGTGCCAGTAGCACCGACAGGGGACTCTCTAGCGGGGCATACTACGAGCAGTACTTC | CASSTDRGLSSGAYYEQYF
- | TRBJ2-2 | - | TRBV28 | TGTGCCAGCAGAACGGTAGGGCATACCGGGGAGCTGTTTTTT | CASRTVGHTGELFF
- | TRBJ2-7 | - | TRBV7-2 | TGTGCCAGCAGGGTAGTGGGGGTCTCCTACGAGCAGTACTTC | CASRVVGVSYEQYF
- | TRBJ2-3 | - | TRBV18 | TGTGCCAGCTCACGCGATACAGATACGCAGTATTTT | CASSRDTDTQYF
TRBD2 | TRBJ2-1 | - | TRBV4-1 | TGCGCCAGCAGCCCTTCGCCTAGCGGGTCGCAATGGGGAGAGCAGTTCTTC | CASSPSPSGSQWGEQFF
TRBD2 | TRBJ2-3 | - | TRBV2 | TGTGCCAGCAGTGACCTCCCAGCGGGAGTTATAGATACGCAGTATTTT | CASSDLPAGVIDTQYF
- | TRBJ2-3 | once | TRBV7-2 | TGTGCCAGCAGCTTATATCCCGATACGCAGTATTTT | CASSLYPDTQYF
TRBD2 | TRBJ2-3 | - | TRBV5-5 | TGTGCCAGCAGCCCAGGGACTAGCGGGAGGTCGGATACGCAGTATTTT | CASSPGTSGRSDTQYF
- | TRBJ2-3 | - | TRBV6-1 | TGTGCCAGCAGCGGACCGAACACAGATACGCAGTATTTT | CASSGPNTDTQYF
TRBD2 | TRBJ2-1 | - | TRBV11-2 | TGTGCCAGCAGCAACAGACTAGCCTACTCTTACAATGAGCAGTTCTTC | CASSNRLAYSYNEQFF
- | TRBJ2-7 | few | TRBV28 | TGTGCCAGCAGTTTAAGATGGGCAGTCAGGGCCGAGCAGTACTTC | CASSLRWAVRAEQYF
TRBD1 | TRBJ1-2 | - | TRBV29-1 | TGCAGCGTTGAAGCTAGGGGGCAGGGCTACACCTTC | CSVEARGQGYTF
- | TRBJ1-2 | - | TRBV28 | TGTGCCAGCAGACCCCCTCTGGGGCGAGGGGGCTACACCTTC | CASRPPLGRGGYTF
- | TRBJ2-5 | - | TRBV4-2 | TGTGCCAGCAGCCAAGGCGTCGGAGACCACCAAGAGACCCAGTACTTC | CASSQGVGDHQETQYF
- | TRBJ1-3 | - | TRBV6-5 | TGTGCCAGCAGTTACTCAGCGGCGATCTCTGGAAACACCATATATTTT | CASSYSAAISGNTIYF
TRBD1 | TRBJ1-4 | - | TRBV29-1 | TGCAGCGGAATCATGGGGGGACAGGACCAAGGGAAACTGTTTTTT | CSGIMGGQDQGKLFF
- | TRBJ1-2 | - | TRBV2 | TGTGCCAGCATGCGAGAGGGCAAGGGGTATGGCTACACCTTC | CASMREGKGYGYTF
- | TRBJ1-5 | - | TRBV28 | TGTGCCAGCATCTCTCCGACAGGCCGAAATCAGCCCCAGCATTTT | CASISPTGRNQPQHF
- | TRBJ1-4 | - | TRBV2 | TGTGCCAGCAGCGACCACACTGAAAAACTGTTTTTT | CASSDHTEKLFF
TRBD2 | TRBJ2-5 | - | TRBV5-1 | TGCGCCAGCAGCCCCCTAGCGGGAGTACAAGAGACCCAGTACTTC | CASSPLAGVQETQYF
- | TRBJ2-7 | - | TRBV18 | TGTGCCAGCTCACTATCCGGGTTCTACGAGCAGTACTTC | CASSLSGFYEQYF
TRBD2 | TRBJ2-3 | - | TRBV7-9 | TGTGCCAGCAGCTTCAATCTGGGGCGGGAGGGCTCCACAGATACGCAGTATTTT | CASSFNLGREGSTDTQYF
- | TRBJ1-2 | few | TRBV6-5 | TGTGCCAGCAGTTCCCCCGGCCTCCCCCCTAGGGGCTACACCTTC | CASSSPGLPPRGYTF
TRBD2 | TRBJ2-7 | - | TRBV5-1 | TGCGCCAGCAGCTTGAGGGGCCCGGGACTAGCGGGAGTCTACGAGCAGTACTTC | CASSLRGPGLAGVYEQYF
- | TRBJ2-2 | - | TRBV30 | TGTGCCTGGATTCGGGGGTCGAACACCGGGGAGCTGTTTTTT | CAWIRGSNTGELFF
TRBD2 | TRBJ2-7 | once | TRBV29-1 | TGCAGCGAGAAGGGACTAGCTGCTTCCTCCTACGAGCAGTACTTC | CSEKGLAASSYEQYF
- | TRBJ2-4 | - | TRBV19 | TGTGCCAGTAGTACCCGTGACTCAAACATTCAGTACTTC | CASSTRDSNIQYF
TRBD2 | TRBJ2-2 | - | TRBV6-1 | TGTGCCAGCAGTGATTGGCTAGCGGGAGGAAGCACCGGGGAGCTGTTTTTT | CASSDWLAGGSTGELFF
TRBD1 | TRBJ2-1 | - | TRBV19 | TGTGCCAGTAGTACTACTTACCGGGACAGACTCTACAATGAGCAGTTCTTC | CASSTTYRDRLYNEQFF
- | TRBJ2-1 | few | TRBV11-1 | TGTGCCAGCAGCTTAATCGTTCTTAGTGGGAGGGAGCAGTTCTTC | CASSLIVLSGREQFF
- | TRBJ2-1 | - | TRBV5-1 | TGCGCCAGCAGCTTGGCCGAAGGACTTGAGCAGTTCTTC | CASSLAEGLEQFF
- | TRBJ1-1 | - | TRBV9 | TGTGCCAGCAGCGCCCGGGACGAGCCCGAGGAAGCTTTCTTT | CASSARDEPEEAFF
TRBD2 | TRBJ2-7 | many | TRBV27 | TGTGCCAGCAGTTTGACCGGGCTAGCGGGCCCGAACTCCTACGAGCAGTACTTC | CASSLTGLAGPNSYEQYF
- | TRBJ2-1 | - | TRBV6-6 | TGTGCCAGCAGTTACCCCGGACAGAACAATGAGCAGTTCTTC | CASSYPGQNNEQFF
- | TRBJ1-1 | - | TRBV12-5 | TGTGCTAGTGGCTTTCCGGACAGCGGGAACACTGAAGCTTTCTTT | CASGFPDSGNTEAFF
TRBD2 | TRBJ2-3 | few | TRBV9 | TGTGCCAGCAGCGTAGGAGCGGGAGGAACAGATACGCAGTATTTT | CASSVGAGGTDTQYF
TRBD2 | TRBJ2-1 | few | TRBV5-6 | TGTGCCAGCAGCGCCCTTTGGCGGGAGCGTGGTAATGAGCAGTTCTTC | CASSALWRERGNEQFF
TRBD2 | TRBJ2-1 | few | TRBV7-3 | TGTGCCAGCAGCTTAGCGGGAGGCCCCTACAATGAGCAGTTCTTC | CASSLAGGPYNEQFF